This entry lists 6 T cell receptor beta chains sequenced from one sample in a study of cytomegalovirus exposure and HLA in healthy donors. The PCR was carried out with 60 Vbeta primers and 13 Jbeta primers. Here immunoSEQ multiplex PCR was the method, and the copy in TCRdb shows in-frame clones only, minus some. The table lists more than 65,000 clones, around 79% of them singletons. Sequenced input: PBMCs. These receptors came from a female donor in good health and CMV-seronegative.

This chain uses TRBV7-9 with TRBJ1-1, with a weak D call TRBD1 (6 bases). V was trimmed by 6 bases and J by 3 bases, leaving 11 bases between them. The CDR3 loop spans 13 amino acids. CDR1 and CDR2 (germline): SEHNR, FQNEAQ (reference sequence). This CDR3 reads CASRHKGDTEAFF. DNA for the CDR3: TGTGCCAGCAGACACAAGGGGGACACTGAAGCTTTCTTT. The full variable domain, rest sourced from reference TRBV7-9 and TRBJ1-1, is DTGVSQNPRHKITKRGQNVTFRCDPISEHNRLYWYRQTLGQGPEFLTYFQNEAQLEKSRLLSDRFSAERPKGSFSTLEIQRTEQGDSAMYLCASRHKGDTEAFFGQGTRLTVV.

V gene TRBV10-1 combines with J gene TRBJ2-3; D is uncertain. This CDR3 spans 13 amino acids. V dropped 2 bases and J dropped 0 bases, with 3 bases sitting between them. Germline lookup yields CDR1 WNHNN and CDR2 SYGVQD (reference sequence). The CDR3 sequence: CASSEPSTDTQYF. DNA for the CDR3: TGCGCCAGCAGTGAGCCTAGCACAGATACGCAGTATTTT.

The CDR3 sequence: CASRYRDRLYEQYF. As DNA, the CDR3 is TGTGCCAGCAGATACCGGGACAGACTCTACGAGCAGTACTTC. This chain connects TRBV11-2 to TRBJ2-7; 7 nucleotides agree with TRBD1. Unmatched junction bases numbered 8, after V lost 6 bases and J lost 3 bases. The CDR3 spans 14 residues. Germline V gene lookup returns CDR1 SGHAT and CDR2 FQNNGV.

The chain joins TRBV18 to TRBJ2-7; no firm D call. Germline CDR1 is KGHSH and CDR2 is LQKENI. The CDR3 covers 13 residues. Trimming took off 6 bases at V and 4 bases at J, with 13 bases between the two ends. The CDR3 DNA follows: TGTGCCAGCTCTCCAAATAATCCTTACGAGCAGTACTTC. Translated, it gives CASSPNNPYEQYF.

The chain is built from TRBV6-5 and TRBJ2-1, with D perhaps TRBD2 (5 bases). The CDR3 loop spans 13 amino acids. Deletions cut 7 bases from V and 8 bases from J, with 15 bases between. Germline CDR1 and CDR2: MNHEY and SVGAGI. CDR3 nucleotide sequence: TGTGCCAGCACGGGTTTTATCGGGGATGAGCAGTTCTTC. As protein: CASTGFIGDEQFF.

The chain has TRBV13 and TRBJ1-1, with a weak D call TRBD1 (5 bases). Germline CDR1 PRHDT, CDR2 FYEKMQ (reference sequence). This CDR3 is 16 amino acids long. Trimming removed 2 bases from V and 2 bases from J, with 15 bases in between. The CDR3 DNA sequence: TGTGCCAGCAGCTTAAGAAGGGGATGGGGAAACACTGAAGCTTTCTTT. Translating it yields CASSLRRGWGNTEAFF.